What follows describes a single TCR beta chain. The data belong to a study of CD8+CD57+ T cells in acquired aplastic anemia. The template for TCR beta VDJ and CDR3 sequence profiling was genomic DNA. Each CDR3 protein gets one entry after TCRdb re-called the reads with MiXCR. This table has 200,000 to 300,000 distinct CDR3 sequences, roughly 82% appearing once. Individuals selected for sequencing had exhibited CD8+CD57+ cell expansion on flow cytometry. The CDR3 totals 18 residues. CDR1 and CDR2 (germline): SEHNR, FQNEAQ (reference sequence). Trimming took off 4 bases at V and 1 base at J, with 23 bases between the two ends.

The sequenced sample was sorted CD4+, CD8+, or CD8+CD57+ T cells (not recorded which) from PBMCs. The clonotype originates from a human donor with aplastic anemia. J is TRBJ2-7 and V is TRBV7-9, with D possibly TRBD1 on 6 matching bases. The CDR3 is CASSSHTGKAPLSYEQYV. The CDR3 bases are TGTGCCAGCAGCTCGCATACAGGGAAGGCACCGCTTTCCTACGAGCAGTACGTC.